The T cell receptor beta chain described here comes from a study of cytomegalovirus exposure and HLA in healthy donors. Points from the study as a whole: Likely technical artifact: a cluster of highly shared sequence variants.

PCR involved 60 Vbeta and 13 Jbeta primers. Clones were read by immunoSEQ multiplex PCR, and TCRdb kept only the in-frame ones, dropping some. This sample has around 150,000 clones, with around 68% found just once. A remark on this clone: Its antigen is not identified.

The trim removed 5 bases at V and 2 bases at J, leaving 13 bases unmatched. Germline V lookup: CDR1 MDHEN, CDR2 SYDVKM. The CDR3 consists of 17 residues. The chain links TRBV28 to TRBJ2-3; 7 nucleotides align to TRBD1. This receptor was identified in a woman aged 40-49 years in good health and CMV-seropositive. What was sequenced was PBMCs. The CDR3 loop is CASSPGTALFPTDTQYF. The CDR3 DNA is TGTGCCAGCAGTCCGGGGACAGCCCTTTTTCCCACAGATACGCAGTATTTT.